This passage covers 8 T cell receptor beta chains from one sample sequenced in a study of T cells in Graves' hyperthyroidism and ophthalmopathy. The CDR3 regions of TCR beta were amplified from RNA transcripts. TCR CDR3 regions were first amplified by RT-PCR with HTBI primers. One entry per CDR3 protein results from TCRdb running MiXCR on the multiplex PCR reads. The table has roughly 530,000 distinct CDR3 sequences, approximately 17% seen once; the top ten hold about 16%. Sequences were obtained from blood. The source of these receptors is a woman between 18 and 29 years old with Graves' ophthalmopathy.

The chain uses TRBV29-1 and TRBJ1-2; possible D gene TRBD1, 6 bases. This CDR3 has 15 residues. The V gene's germline CDR1 is SQVTM and CDR2 ANQGSEA. The DNA for the CDR3 is TGCAGTGCCGTAGGGTCAGGGGCTATTAACTATGGCTACACCTTC. It is translated as CSAVGSGAINYGYTF.

V gene TRBV20-1 combines with J gene TRBJ2-2, with D possibly matching TRBD2 (7 bases). CDR3 length equals 15 residues. V dropped 7 bases and J dropped 0 bases, with 15 bases sitting between them. The germline V gene has CDR1 DFQATT and CDR2 SNEGSKA (reference sequence). The DNA of the CDR3 is TGCAGTGTAGGCGGGGGCACCTCGAACACCGGGGAGCTGTTTTTT. Residues: CSVGGGTSNTGELFF.

This chain links TRBV15 with TRBJ1-5; D ambiguous. The CDR3 totals 13 residues. The V and J ends lost 4 bases and 1 base respectively, with 5 bases between them. Germline loops: CDR1 LNHNV, CDR2 YYDKDF (reference sequence). Here the CDR3 reads CATSIQSNQPQHF. The CDR3 DNA follows: TGTGCCACCAGCATCCAGAGCAATCAGCCCCAGCATTTT.

The chain uses TRBV20-1 and TRBJ1-1; 7 bases match TRBD1. From germline, CDR1 is DFQATT and CDR2 SNEGSKA (reference sequence). The length of the CDR3 is 13 residues. The CDR3 loop is CSLVTGENTEAFF. The CDR3 DNA sequence: TGCAGCCTCGTTACAGGGGAGAACACTGAAGCTTTCTTT.

This clonotype was seen a few times. This rearrangement joins TRBV29-1 to TRBJ2-7, with unresolved D. There are 14 residues in the CDR3. The V end was cut by 6 bases, the J end by 2 bases, with 17 bases between. Per the germline V gene, CDR1 is SQVTM and CDR2 is ANQGSEA. CDR3 residues: CSVLVGLWTYEQYF. For the CDR3, the DNA is TGCAGCGTCCTGGTCGGCCTTTGGACCTACGAGCAGTACTTC.

This clonotype was seen more than once but under ten times. The chain links TRBV6-5 to TRBJ2-1; D unresolved. V was clipped by 0 bases and J by 6 bases, with 12 bases between them. From germline, CDR1 is MNHEY and CDR2 SVGAGI. This CDR3 is 15 amino acids long. Written as DNA, the CDR3 is TGTGCCAGCAGTTACTCCTTGCGGACCTCCAATGAGCAGTTCTTC. It yields the protein CASSYSLRTSNEQFF.

This clonotype was detected many times. V gene TRBV11-2 combines with J gene TRBJ2-1, with D unclear. The CDR3 runs to 16 residues. V shed 3 bases and J shed 2 bases, with 14 bases lying between them. The germline V gene encodes CDR1 SGHAT and CDR2 FQNNGV. CDR3 sequence (DNA): TGTGCCAGCAGCTTGACCCTTGCGGATACCTACAATGAGCAGTTCTTC. The encoded protein is CASSLTLADTYNEQFF.

A few counts support this clonotype. The gene calls are TRBV12-3 or TRBV12-4 and TRBJ1-1; D is unresolved. V was cut by 1 base and J by 4 bases, with 7 bases left in between. The CDR3 sequence is 13 residues long. CDR3: CASSLGSRTEAFF. Here the CDR3 DNA reads TGTGCCAGCAGTTTAGGGAGTCGCACTGAAGCTTTCTTT.